Each of the 5 T cell receptor beta chains below was sequenced from the same sample in a study of T cell changes during pregnancy in multiple sclerosis. The table came from immunoSEQ multiplex PCR; TCRdb's copy has only in-frame clones and leaves some out. The table has 40,000 to 55,000 clones, 90% seen once. Specimen: CD4+ T cells from peripheral blood mononuclear cells, collected before pregnancy. The source of these receptors is a female donor with multiple sclerosis, enrolled in a pregnancy study.

This clone was detected only once. The CDR3 nucleotides read TGCGCCAGCAGCTTTGGACCGACTAGGACTAATGAAAAACTGTTTTTT. Amino acids: CASSFGPTRTNEKLFF. The chain employs TRBV5-1 and TRBJ1-4; D call uncertain. CDR1 SGHRS and CDR2 YFSETQ come from the germline V gene. The CDR3 extends over 16 amino acids. Trimming removed 2 bases at V and 2 bases at J, with 13 bases between. Variable domain in full (rest from reference TRBV5-1 and TRBJ1-4): KAGVTQTPRYLIKTRGQQVTLSCSPISGHRSVSWYQQTPGQGLQFLFEYFSETQRNKGNFPGRFSGRQFSNSRSEMNVSTLELGDSALYLCASSFGPTRTNEKLFFGSGTQLSVL.

The chain employs TRBV2 and TRBJ1-5, with unresolved D. Trimming cost V 4 bases and J 3 bases, with 13 bases left between them. The germline gives CDR1 SNHLY, CDR2 FYNNEI. The CDR3 covers 15 residues. CDR3 region: CASSAEGSLNQPQHF. The CDR3 DNA follows: TGTGCCAGCAGTGCCGAGGGCAGCCTCAATCAGCCCCAGCATTTT.

This chain connects TRBV6-5 to TRBJ2-1; 10 bases align to TRBD1. Losses at the gene ends were 6 bases for V and 8 bases for J; bases not matched to a gene: 7. The CDR3 is made up of 14 amino acids. From germline, CDR1 is MNHEY and CDR2 SVGAGI. In DNA, the CDR3 is TGTGCCAGCAGCCGCGGACAGGGGGGTTATGAGCAGTTCTTC. Translated, it gives CASSRGQGGYEQFF.

The J gene is TRBJ2-4, the V gene TRBV7-2, with 7 positions matching TRBD2. Trimming at V came to 10 bases and at J to 9 bases, leaving 12 bases not matched to a gene. CDR3 length: 13 amino acids. The germline V gene encodes CDR1 SGHTA and CDR2 FQGNSA. The CDR3 protein is CAIGKGRDTIQYF. CDR3 DNA sequence: TGTGCCATTGGAAAGGGGAGGGATACCATTCAGTACTTC.

The gene calls are TRBV25-1 and TRBJ2-6, with TRBD1 matching over 7 bases. The V segment lost 5 bases and the J segment 0 bases; nucleotides outside the gene matches: 7. The V gene's germline CDR1 is MGHDK and CDR2 SYGVNS. The CDR3 has 17 amino acids. The CDR3 protein is CASSWGTALSGANVLTF. Written as DNA, the CDR3 is TGTGCCAGCAGTTGGGGGACAGCGCTCTCTGGGGCCAACGTCCTGACTTTC.